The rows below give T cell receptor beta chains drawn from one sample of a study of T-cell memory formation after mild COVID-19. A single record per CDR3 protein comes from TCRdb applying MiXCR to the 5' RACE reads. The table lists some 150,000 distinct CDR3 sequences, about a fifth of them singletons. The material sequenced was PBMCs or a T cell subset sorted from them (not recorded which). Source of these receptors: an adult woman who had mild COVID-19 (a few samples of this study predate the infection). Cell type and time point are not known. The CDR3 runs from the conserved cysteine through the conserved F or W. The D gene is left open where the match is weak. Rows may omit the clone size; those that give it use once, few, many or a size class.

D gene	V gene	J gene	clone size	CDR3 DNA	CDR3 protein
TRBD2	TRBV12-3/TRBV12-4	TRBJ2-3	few	TGTGCCAGCAGCATTCAGCGGGGGAGCACAGATACGCAGTATTTT	CASSIQRGSTDTQYF
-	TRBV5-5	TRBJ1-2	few	TGTGCCAGCAGCTTGGGCTTGGGAACGGGGGGCTACACCTTC	CASSLGLGTGGYTF
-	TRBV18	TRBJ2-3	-	TGTGCCAGCTCACCAACCGGGGGCGCAGATACGCAGTATTTT	CASSPTGGADTQYF
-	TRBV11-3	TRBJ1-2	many	TGTGCCAGCAGCTTGGAGGGAAACTATGGCTACACCTTC	CASSLEGNYGYTF
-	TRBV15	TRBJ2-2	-	TGTGCCACCAGCAGAGGGAGAGCTGACGGGGAGCTGTTTTTT	CATSRGRADGELFF
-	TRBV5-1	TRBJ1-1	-	TGCGCCAGCAGCTACAACTGGCCCACTGAAGCTTTCTTT	CASSYNWPTEAFF
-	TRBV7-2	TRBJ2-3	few	TGTGCCAGCAGCTTAGGGACCGGGTCTAGCACAGATACGCAGTATTTT	CASSLGTGSSTDTQYF
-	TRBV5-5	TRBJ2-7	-	TGTGCCAGCAGCTTGTCCCCAGCCAACGAGCAGTACTTC	CASSLSPANEQYF
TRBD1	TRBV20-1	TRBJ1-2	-	TGCAGTTCCGATCCCAGAGGACAGGGATCGACTACGGGTGGCTACACCTTC	CSSDPRGQGSTTGGYTF
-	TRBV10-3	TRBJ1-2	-	TGTGCCATCAGTGAGCGGGCGCCCAGTGGCTACACCTTC	CAISERAPSGYTF
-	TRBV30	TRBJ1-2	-	TGTGCCTGGACTGGCCGGCGGAGCTATGGCTACACCTTC	CAWTGRRSYGYTF
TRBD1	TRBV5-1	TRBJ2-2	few	TGCGCCAGCAGCATTCGGACAGGGATCCGTACCGGGGAGCTGTTTTTT	CASSIRTGIRTGELFF
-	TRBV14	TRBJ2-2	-	TGTGCCAGCAGCCCCTGGTTGATGTCGGGCACCGGGGAGCTGTTTTTT	CASSPWLMSGTGELFF
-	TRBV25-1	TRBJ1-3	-	TGTGCCAGCAGTGCCCTGGGGTTAAATTCTGGAAACACCATATATTTT	CASSALGLNSGNTIYF
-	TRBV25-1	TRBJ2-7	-	TGTGCCAGCAGTTGGGCGGATTACGAGCAGTACTTC	CASSWADYEQYF
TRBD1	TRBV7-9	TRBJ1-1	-	TGTGCCAGCAGCCCGCGGGGACAGTTCGAAGCTTTCTTT	CASSPRGQFEAFF
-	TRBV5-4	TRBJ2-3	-	TGTGCCAGCAGCTTGGATGTAGATACGCAGTATTTT	CASSLDVDTQYF
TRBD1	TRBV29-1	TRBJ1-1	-	TGCAGCGTTGAGCGGACAGGGGGCACTGAAGCTTTCTTT	CSVERTGGTEAFF
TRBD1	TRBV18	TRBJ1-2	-	TGTGCCAGCTCGCCTTTCTTGGGACAGACCACTAACTATGGCTACACCTTC	CASSPFLGQTTNYGYTF
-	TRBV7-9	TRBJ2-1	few	TGTGCCAGCAGCTCCTCGGGGCACTCCTACAATGAGCAGTTCTTC	CASSSSGHSYNEQFF
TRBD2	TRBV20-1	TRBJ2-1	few	TGCAGTGCTCTAAAAGGCGGGAGGGCCTCGGAAGAGCAGTTCTTC	CSALKGGRASEEQFF
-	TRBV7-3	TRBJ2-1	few	TGTGCCAGCAGCTTTATGACAGGCTCCTCCTACAATGAGCAGTTCTTC	CASSFMTGSSYNEQFF
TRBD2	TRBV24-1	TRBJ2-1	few	TGTGCCACCAGTGCACTAGCGGGGATGCAGTTCTTC	CATSALAGMQFF
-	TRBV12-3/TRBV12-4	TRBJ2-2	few	TGTGCCAGCTCGCCGACAGACCGAGGGACCGGGGAGCTGTTTTTT	CASSPTDRGTGELFF
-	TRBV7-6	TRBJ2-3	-	TGTGCCAGCAGCTTCGGCACAGGGCTTAGCACAGATACGCAGTATTTT	CASSFGTGLSTDTQYF
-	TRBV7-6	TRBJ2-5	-	TGTGCCAGCAGTCAATCGAGACAGAACCAAGAGACCCAGTACTTC	CASSQSRQNQETQYF
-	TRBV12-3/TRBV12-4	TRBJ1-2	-	TGTGCCAGTCGGGATCAAAGGGGCAGCTACCTCGGGGGGTATGGCTACACCTTC	CASRDQRGSYLGGYGYTF
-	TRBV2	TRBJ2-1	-	TGTGCCAGCAGTGAGTCCTATTACAATGAGCAGTTCTTC	CASSESYYNEQFF
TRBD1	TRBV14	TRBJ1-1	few	TGTGCCAGCAGCCAAGACCCGGGACAGACTGAAGCTTTCTTT	CASSQDPGQTEAFF
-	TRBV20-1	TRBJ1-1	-	TGCAGGATAATATGGGGAACTGAAGCTTTCTTT	CRIIWGTEAFF
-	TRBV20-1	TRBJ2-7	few	TGCAGTGCTAACAGGGCCTACGAGCAGTACTTC	CSANRAYEQYF
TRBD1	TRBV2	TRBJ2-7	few	TGTGCCAGCAGTGACCTCCGCACAGGGGGCTTCTACGAGCAGTACTTC	CASSDLRTGGFYEQYF
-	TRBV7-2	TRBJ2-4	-	TGTGCCAGCAGCCCCGGACAGCAGAAAAACATTCAGTACTTC	CASSPGQQKNIQYF
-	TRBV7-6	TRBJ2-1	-	TGTGCCAGCAGCTCTGGACGGAACAATGAGCAGTTCTTC	CASSSGRNNEQFF
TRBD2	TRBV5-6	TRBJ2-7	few	TGTGCCAGCAGCTTGCTGGCTAGCGGGAGAATGCACGAGCAGTACTTC	CASSLLASGRMHEQYF
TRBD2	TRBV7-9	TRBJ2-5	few	TGTGCCAGCAGCGTCGGACTAGCCCAGGAGACCCAGTACTTC	CASSVGLAQETQYF
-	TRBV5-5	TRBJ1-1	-	TGTGCCAGCAGCTTGGGATGGAGCACTGAAGCTTTCTTT	CASSLGWSTEAFF
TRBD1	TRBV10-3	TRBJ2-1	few	TGTGCCATCAGTGATCCCGGGACAGGGGGGGCAGATGAGCAGTTCTTC	CAISDPGTGGADEQFF
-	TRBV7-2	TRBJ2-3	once	TGTGCCAGCAGCTTAAGACTGGATACGCAGTATTTT	CASSLRLDTQYF
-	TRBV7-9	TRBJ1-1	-	TGTGCCAGCAGTCGTTCCAGGGGAGTGAACACTGAAGCTTTCTTT	CASSRSRGVNTEAFF
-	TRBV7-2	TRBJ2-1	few	TGTGCCAGCAGCTCCTTCCGTGGGTCCTACAATGAGCAGTTCTTC	CASSSFRGSYNEQFF
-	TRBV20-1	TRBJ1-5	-	TGCAGTGCTCCTAGGCAAGATCAGCCCCAGCATTTT	CSAPRQDQPQHF
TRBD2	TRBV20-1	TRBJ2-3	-	TGCAGTGCCACTCCGACTAGCGGGGCGGCAGATACGCAGTATTTT	CSATPTSGAADTQYF
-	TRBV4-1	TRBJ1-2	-	TGCGCCAGCAGCCAAACAGGGACCTATGGCTACACCTTC	CASSQTGTYGYTF
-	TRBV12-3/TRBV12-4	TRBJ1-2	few	TGTGCCAGCAGTTTAGCACACTTAACGGGAGGCTACACCTTC	CASSLAHLTGGYTF
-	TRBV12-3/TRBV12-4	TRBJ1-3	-	TGTGCCAGCACCCTCCTTCCAAGCTTTTCTGGAAACACCATATATTTT	CASTLLPSFSGNTIYF
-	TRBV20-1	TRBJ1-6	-	TGCAGTGCTAGAGTAGACACCTCCAGTAATTCACCCCTCCACTTT	CSARVDTSSNSPLHF
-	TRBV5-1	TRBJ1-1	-	TGCGCCAGCAGCTTGTTTGATCGTGGTACTGAAGCTTTCTTT	CASSLFDRGTEAFF
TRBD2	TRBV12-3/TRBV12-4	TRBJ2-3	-	TGTGCCAGCACCCTCCGGCGGGGGGGCCTCACAGATACGCAGTATTTT	CASTLRRGGLTDTQYF
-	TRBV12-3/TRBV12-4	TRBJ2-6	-	TGTGCCACCGGTGGCGGGGCCAACGTCCTGACTTTC	CATGGGANVLTF
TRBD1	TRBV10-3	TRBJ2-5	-	TGTGCCATCAGTGATCCTACCCGGGACAGCGGCAAAGAGACCCAGTACTTC	CAISDPTRDSGKETQYF
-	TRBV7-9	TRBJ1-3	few	TGTGCCAGCAGGAGCTCTGGAAACACCATATATTTT	CASRSSGNTIYF
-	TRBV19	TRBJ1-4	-	TGTGCCAGTAGTGACCAGGGCGGGGGTAATGAAAAACTGTTTTTT	CASSDQGGGNEKLFF
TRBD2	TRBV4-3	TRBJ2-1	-	TGCGCCAGCAGCCAAGAAAGTACCCTAGCGGGAGCGGATGAGCAGTTCTTC	CASSQESTLAGADEQFF
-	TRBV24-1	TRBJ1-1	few	TGTGCCACCAGCGGGGACACCCCGAACACTGAAGCTTTCTTT	CATSGDTPNTEAFF
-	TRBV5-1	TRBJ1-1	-	TGCGCCAGCAGCACCAGGGCAGGGTCCACTGAAGCTTTCTTT	CASSTRAGSTEAFF
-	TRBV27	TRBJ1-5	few	TGTGCCAGCAGTTTATGGGGGAACCGGGGGGTCAATCAGCCCCAGCATTTT	CASSLWGNRGVNQPQHF
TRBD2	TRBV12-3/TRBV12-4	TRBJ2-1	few	TGTGCCAGCAGTTTAAGTCTAGCGGTCCGGACCTCCTACAATGAGCAGTTCTTC	CASSLSLAVRTSYNEQFF
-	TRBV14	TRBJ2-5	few	TGTGCCAGCAGCCAAGGGGGAGCTCAAGAGACCCAGTACTTC	CASSQGGAQETQYF
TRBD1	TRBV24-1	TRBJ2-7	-	TGTGCCACCAGCGCGAAATCCGGGACAGGGTACGAGCAGTACTTC	CATSAKSGTGYEQYF